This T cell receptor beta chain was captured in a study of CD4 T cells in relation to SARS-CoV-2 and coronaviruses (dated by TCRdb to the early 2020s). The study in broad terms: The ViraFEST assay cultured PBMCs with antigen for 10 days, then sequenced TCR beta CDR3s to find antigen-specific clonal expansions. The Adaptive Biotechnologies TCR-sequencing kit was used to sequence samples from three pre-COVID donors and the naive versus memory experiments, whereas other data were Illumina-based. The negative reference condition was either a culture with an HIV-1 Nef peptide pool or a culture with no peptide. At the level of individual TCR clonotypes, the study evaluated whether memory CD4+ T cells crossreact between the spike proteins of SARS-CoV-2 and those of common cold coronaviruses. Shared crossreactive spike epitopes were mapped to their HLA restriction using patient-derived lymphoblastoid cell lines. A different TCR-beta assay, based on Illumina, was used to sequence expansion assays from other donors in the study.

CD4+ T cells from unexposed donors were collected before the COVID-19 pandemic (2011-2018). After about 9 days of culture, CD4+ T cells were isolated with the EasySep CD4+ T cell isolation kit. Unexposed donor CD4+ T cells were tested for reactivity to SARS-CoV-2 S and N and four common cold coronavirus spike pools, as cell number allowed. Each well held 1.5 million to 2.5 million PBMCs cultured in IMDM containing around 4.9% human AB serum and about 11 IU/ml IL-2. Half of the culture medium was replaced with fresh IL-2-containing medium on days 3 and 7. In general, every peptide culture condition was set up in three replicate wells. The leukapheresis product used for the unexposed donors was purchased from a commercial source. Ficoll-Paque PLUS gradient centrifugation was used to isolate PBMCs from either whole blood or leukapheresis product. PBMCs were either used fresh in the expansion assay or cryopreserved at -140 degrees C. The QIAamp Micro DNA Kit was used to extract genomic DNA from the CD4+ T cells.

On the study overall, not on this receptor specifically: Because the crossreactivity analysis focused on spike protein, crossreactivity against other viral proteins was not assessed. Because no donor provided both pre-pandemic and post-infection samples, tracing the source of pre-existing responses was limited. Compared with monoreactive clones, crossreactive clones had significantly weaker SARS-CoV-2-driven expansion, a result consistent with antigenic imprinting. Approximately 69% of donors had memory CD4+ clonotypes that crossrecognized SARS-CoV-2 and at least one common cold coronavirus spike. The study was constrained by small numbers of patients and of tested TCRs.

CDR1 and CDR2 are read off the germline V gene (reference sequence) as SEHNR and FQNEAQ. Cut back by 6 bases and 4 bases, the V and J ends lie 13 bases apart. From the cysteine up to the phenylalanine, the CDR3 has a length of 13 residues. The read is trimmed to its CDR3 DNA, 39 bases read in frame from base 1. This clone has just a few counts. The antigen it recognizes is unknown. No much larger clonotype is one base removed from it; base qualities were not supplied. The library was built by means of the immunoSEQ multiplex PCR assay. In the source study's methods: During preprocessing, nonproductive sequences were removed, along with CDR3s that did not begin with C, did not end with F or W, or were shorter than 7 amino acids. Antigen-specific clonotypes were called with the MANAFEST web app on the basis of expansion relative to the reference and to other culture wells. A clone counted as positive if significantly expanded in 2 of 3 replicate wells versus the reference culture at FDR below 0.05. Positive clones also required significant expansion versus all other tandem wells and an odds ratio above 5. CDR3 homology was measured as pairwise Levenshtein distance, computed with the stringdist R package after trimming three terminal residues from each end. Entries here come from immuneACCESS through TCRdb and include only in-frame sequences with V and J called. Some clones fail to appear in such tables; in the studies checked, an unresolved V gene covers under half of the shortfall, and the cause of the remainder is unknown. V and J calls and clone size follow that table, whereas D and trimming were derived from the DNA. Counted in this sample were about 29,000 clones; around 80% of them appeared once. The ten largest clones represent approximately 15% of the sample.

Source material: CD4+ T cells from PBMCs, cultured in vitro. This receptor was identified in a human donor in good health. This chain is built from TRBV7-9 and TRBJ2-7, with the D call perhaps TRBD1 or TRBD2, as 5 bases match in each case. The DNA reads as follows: TGTGCCAGCAGGCAGGGACGGACGTACGAGCAGTACTTC. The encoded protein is CASRQGRTYEQYF.